This entry is about one T cell receptor beta chain. Its target is not known. TCRdb's copy holds only in-frame clones and misses some; the assay was immunoSEQ multiplex PCR. The sample lists around 2.1 million clones, 93% occurring once. Terminally differentiated effector memory CD45RA+ cells were left out of the naive CD8 fraction, which was CD45RO-negative and positively selected for CCR7. This sample is part of a study of shared clonotypes between healthy human individuals. Study summary: The donor pool was made up of two women and three men aged 18 to 49. A donor's plate count was three for CD4 naive and three for CD4 memory; CD8 naive had two and CD8 memory one. Points from the study as a whole: Memory subsets had estimated richness that was generally smaller than that of naive subsets.

This CDR3 has 16 residues. V was cut by 3 bases and J by 3 bases, with 18 bases left in between. Germline CDR1 is MGHRA and CDR2 is YSYEKL. The specimen was naive CD8+ T cells from PBMCs. The source is a man between 18 and 29 years old in good health. Some clones in this sample may be carry-over from other donors' samples. The chain joins TRBV4-1 to TRBJ2-7; tentative D call: TRBD1 (5 bases). The CDR3 nucleotides are TGCGCCAGCAGCCATCCCCGTAGGGGAAATAACTACGAGCAGTACTTC. This encodes CASSHPRRGNNYEQYF.